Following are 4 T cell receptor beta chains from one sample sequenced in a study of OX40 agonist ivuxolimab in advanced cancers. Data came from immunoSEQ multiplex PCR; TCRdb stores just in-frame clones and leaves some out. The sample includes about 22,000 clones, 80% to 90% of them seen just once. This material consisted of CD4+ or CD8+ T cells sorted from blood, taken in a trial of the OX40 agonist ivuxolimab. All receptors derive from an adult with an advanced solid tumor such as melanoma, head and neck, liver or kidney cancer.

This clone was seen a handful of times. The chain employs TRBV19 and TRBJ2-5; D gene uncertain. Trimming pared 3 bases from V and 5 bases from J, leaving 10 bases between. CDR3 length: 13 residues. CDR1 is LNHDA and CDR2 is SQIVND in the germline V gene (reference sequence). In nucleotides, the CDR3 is TGTGCCAGTAGTATGACCCTGAGGGAGACCCAGTACTTC. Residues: CASSMTLRETQYF.

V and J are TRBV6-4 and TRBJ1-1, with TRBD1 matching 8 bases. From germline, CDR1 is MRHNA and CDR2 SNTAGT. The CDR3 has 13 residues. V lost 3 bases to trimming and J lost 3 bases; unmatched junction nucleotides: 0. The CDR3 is CASSETGDTEAFF. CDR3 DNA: TGTGCCAGCAGTGAGACAGGGGACACTGAAGCTTTCTTT.

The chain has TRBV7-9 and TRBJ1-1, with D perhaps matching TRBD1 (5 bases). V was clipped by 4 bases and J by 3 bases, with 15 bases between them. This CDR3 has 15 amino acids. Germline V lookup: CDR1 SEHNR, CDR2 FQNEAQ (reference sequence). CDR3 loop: CASSSGRGTHTEAFF. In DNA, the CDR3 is TGTGCCAGCAGCTCAGGCAGAGGGACCCACACTGAAGCTTTCTTT. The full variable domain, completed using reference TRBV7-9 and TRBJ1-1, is DTGVSQNPRHKITKRGQNVTFRCDPISEHNRLYWYRQTLGQGPEFLTYFQNEAQLEKSRLLSDRFSAERPKGSFSTLEIQRTEQGDSAMYLCASSSGRGTHTEAFFGQGTRLTVV.

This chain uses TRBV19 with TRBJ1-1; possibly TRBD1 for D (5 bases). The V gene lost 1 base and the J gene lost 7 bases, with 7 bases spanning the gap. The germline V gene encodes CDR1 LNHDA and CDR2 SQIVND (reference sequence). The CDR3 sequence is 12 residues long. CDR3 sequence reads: CASSIVGGEAFF. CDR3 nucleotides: TGTGCCAGTAGTATAGTTGGGGGTGAAGCTTTCTTT.